The rows below give T cell receptor beta chains drawn from one sample of a study of glioma-infiltrating T cells after dendritic cell vaccination. Using immunoSEQ multiplex PCR, the repertoire was profiled, and TCRdb retains in-frame clones only, with some absent. The table has 80,000 to 95,000 clones, approximately 81% seen once. The input for sequencing was blood, taken before dendritic cell vaccination. The source is a human donor with glioblastoma. Both conserved end residues are part of each CDR3. The D gene is left open where the match is weak. The size field is filled for only some rows; it gives once, few, many or a size class.

v_gene	abundance	j_gene	d_gene	CDR3nt	CDR3aa
TRBV4-3	few	TRBJ1-2	NA	TGCGCCAGCAGCCTCGGACAGAACTATGGCTACACCTTC	CASSLGQNYGYTF
TRBV14	NA	TRBJ1-1	NA	TGTGCCAGCAGCCAAGATAGGACTGCGATCACTGAAGCTTTCTTT	CASSQDRTAITEAFF
TRBV18	NA	TRBJ1-2	NA	TGTGCCAGCTCAACCGACAGTCCCTCCTATGGCTACACCTTC	CASSTDSPSYGYTF
TRBV7-7	NA	TRBJ2-3	TRBD2	TGTGCCAGCAGCGCGGGAGGCACAGATACGCAGTATTTT	CASSAGGTDTQYF
TRBV9	NA	TRBJ2-3	NA	TGTGCCAGCAGCGTAGAGCCCGATACGCAGTATTTT	CASSVEPDTQYF
TRBV6-1	NA	TRBJ1-2	NA	TGTGCCAGCAGTGAACCAGGTTATGGCTACACCTTC	CASSEPGYGYTF
TRBV29-1	NA	TRBJ2-3	NA	TGCAGCGTCCTGAAGGCGGGGACAGATACGCAGTATTTT	CSVLKAGTDTQYF
TRBV27	NA	TRBJ2-2	TRBD2	TGTGCCAGCAGTGGACTTAGAGCGGGGGGGACCGGGGAGCTGTTTTTT	CASSGLRAGGTGELFF
TRBV19	NA	TRBJ2-6	NA	TGTGCCAGTAGCGCCACTTACTCTGGGGCCAACGTCCTGACTTTC	CASSATYSGANVLTF
TRBV18	NA	TRBJ1-1	NA	TGTGCCAGCTCACCAACTTATGCGGTTGAAGCTTTCTTT	CASSPTYAVEAFF
TRBV25-1	NA	TRBJ1-3	NA	TGTGCCAGCACCGTAACTGGAAACACCATATATTTT	CASTVTGNTIYF
TRBV7-6	once	TRBJ1-1	NA	TGTGCCAGCAGCCCGTCTGTGGGGGCTGGCTCCACTGAAGCTTTCTTT	CASSPSVGAGSTEAFF
TRBV11-3	NA	TRBJ2-7	TRBD1	TGTGCCAGCAGATCCGACAGGGCCCCCTACGAGCAGTACTTC	CASRSDRAPYEQYF
TRBV5-1	NA	TRBJ1-1	TRBD1	TGCGCCAGCAGCTTGGGGACAGGGGTGTTTGAAGCTTTCTTT	CASSLGTGVFEAFF
TRBV19	NA	TRBJ2-4	NA	TGTGCCAGTAGTTCCGCCGGGGCAGGGGACCCCACCAAAAACATTCAGTACTTC	CASSSAGAGDPTKNIQYF
TRBV21-1	NA	TRBJ2-1	NA	TGTGCCAGCTCGCGGGGGGGGACTAGCGAATACAATGAGCAGTTCTTC	CASSRGGTSEYNEQFF
TRBV27	NA	TRBJ2-1	TRBD1	TGTGCCAGCAGGAAGACAGGGTCCTACAATGAGCAGTTCTTC	CASRKTGSYNEQFF
TRBV30	NA	TRBJ1-3	TRBD1	TGTGCCTGGGGCCAGACAGGGGGAAACACCATATATTTT	CAWGQTGGNTIYF
TRBV5-1	NA	TRBJ2-5	NA	TGCGCCAGCAGCCCGGGCAGGGAAGAGACCCAGTACTTC	CASSPGREETQYF
TRBV2	NA	TRBJ1-2	NA	TGTGCCAGCAGTGAGAGTTCCTATGGCTACACCTTC	CASSESSYGYTF
TRBV9	NA	TRBJ1-2	NA	TGTGCCAGCAGCGCCGCAGGGGCTGGCTACACCTTC	CASSAAGAGYTF
TRBV27	NA	TRBJ2-7	NA	TGTGCCAGCAGTTTAAGGGCGCAGGGGTCCTACGAGCAGTACTTC	CASSLRAQGSYEQYF
TRBV5-4	NA	TRBJ2-7	TRBD1	TGTGCCAGCAGCCAAACAACAGGGGGCGAATACGAGCAGTACTTC	CASSQTTGGEYEQYF
TRBV19	NA	TRBJ2-7	NA	TGTGCCAGTAGTATGTTCGAGGGCTCCCCGTACGAGCAGTACTTC	CASSMFEGSPYEQYF
TRBV2	NA	TRBJ2-5	TRBD2	TGTGCCAGCAGCCTAGCGGTAGAGACCCAGTACTTC	CASSLAVETQYF
TRBV6-1	NA	TRBJ2-5	TRBD1	TGTGCCAGCAGTGTCGCCGGACAGGGGGGCCAAGAGACCCAGTACTTC	CASSVAGQGGQETQYF
TRBV7-3	NA	TRBJ2-1	NA	TGTGCCAGCAGCTTGGACAGCCCCTACAATGAGCAGTTCTTC	CASSLDSPYNEQFF
TRBV11-2	NA	TRBJ2-6	NA	TGTGCCAGCAGCATGCGGGACCCTGGGGCCAACGTCCTGACTTTC	CASSMRDPGANVLTF
TRBV11-2	NA	TRBJ1-1	TRBD1	TGTGCCAGCAGATCAGTCAGGGGGCAGTTGGGCACTGAAGCTTTCTTT	CASRSVRGQLGTEAFF
TRBV7-2	NA	TRBJ2-7	TRBD2	TGTGCCAGCAGCCATGCGAGCGGGAGGGGTGAGCAGTACTTC	CASSHASGRGEQYF
TRBV11-3	NA	TRBJ2-7	TRBD2	TGTGCCAGCAGCACTTCTAGCGGCACCTACGAGCAGTACTTC	CASSTSSGTYEQYF
TRBV12-5	NA	TRBJ1-2	NA	TGTGCTAGTGGTTTGAGGTGGGGGCAGCCCTATGGCTACACCTTC	CASGLRWGQPYGYTF
TRBV5-1	NA	TRBJ2-2	NA	TGCGCCAGTTTCGCCGGGACATTGGCGAACACCGGGGAGCTGTTTTTT	CASFAGTLANTGELFF
TRBV11-3	NA	TRBJ2-3	NA	TGTGCCAGCAGCGACAGCCAAAAGATAGATACGCAGTATTTT	CASSDSQKIDTQYF
TRBV4-1	NA	TRBJ2-1	TRBD2	TGCGCCAGCAGAGAAACGGGACTAGCGGTATACAATGAGCAGTTCTTC	CASRETGLAVYNEQFF
TRBV11-1	NA	TRBJ2-2	NA	TGTGCCAGCAGCACGCCCCGGGGACAGAGCGGGAGAGGGACCGGGGAGCTGTTTTTT	CASSTPRGQSGRGTGELFF
TRBV7-6	NA	TRBJ2-1	NA	TGTGCCAGCAGCTTAGGCCAGGGGATACGGGAGCAGTTCTTC	CASSLGQGIREQFF
TRBV7-3	NA	TRBJ2-1	NA	TGTGCCAGCAGCTTACCGGGGGTAGCCGATGAGAAGTTCTTC	CASSLPGVADEKFF
TRBV2	NA	TRBJ1-2	TRBD1	TGTGCCAGCAGGACAGGGTATGGCTACACCTTC	CASRTGYGYTF
TRBV20-1	NA	TRBJ2-7	NA	TGCAGTGCTAGTGCCCAGGACGAGCAGTACTTC	CSASAQDEQYF
TRBV6-5	once	TRBJ1-3	TRBD1	TGTGCCAGCAGTTACGGGACAGACTCTGGAAACACCATATATTTT	CASSYGTDSGNTIYF
TRBV9	NA	TRBJ2-5	NA	TGTGCCAGCAGCGTCCGACAGTGGGAGACCCAGTACTTC	CASSVRQWETQYF
TRBV4-2	NA	TRBJ2-5	NA	TGTGCCAGCACCTCCCCAGGACAAGAGACCCAGTACTTC	CASTSPGQETQYF
TRBV15	once	TRBJ2-7	TRBD1	TGTGCCACCAGCAGAGATGACAGGGCCTACGAGCAGTACTTC	CATSRDDRAYEQYF
TRBV7-9	NA	TRBJ2-3	TRBD1	TGTGCCAGCAGCCCGTGGTGGGGACAGAACACAGATACGCAGTATTTT	CASSPWWGQNTDTQYF
TRBV2	NA	TRBJ1-5	TRBD1	TGTGCCAGCACTGCTGACAGGGGACGGCTTAGCAATCAGCCCCAGCATTTT	CASTADRGRLSNQPQHF